These 24 T cell receptor beta chains came from one sample sequenced in a study of cytomegalovirus exposure and HLA in healthy donors. PCR was performed using 60 Vbeta and 13 Jbeta primers. Generated by immunoSEQ multiplex PCR, the TCRdb table keeps only in-frame clones and is missing some. The table has around 80,000 clones, 78% seen once. Material: PBMCs. The origin of the receptors is a man aged 18 to 35 in good health and CMV-seropositive.

The chain employs TRBV14 and TRBJ2-5; D gene uncertain. The germline V gene encodes CDR1 SGHDN and CDR2 FVKESK. The CDR3 has 14 residues. Trimming stripped 1 base from V and 11 bases from J, with 17 bases between. The CDR3 loop is CASSQGVALASQYF. In nucleotides, the CDR3 is TGTGCCAGCAGCCAAGGTGTAGCCCTCGCTTCGCAGTACTTC. The variable domain in full, with the rest retrieved from reference TRBV14 and TRBJ2-5, is EAGVTQFPSHSVIEKGQTVTLRCDPISGHDNLYWYRRVMGKEIKFLLHFVKESKQDESGMPNNRFLAERTGGTYSTLKVQPAELEDSGVYFCASSQGVALASQYFGPGTRLLVL.

The chain uses TRBV12-2 and TRBJ2-1; TRBD2 is the table's D call, not checked against the DNA. TRBV12-2 is assigned pseudogene status. This CDR3 contains 17 residues. CDR3 DNA sequence: TGTGCAAGTCGCCCCACCTGTCTGTGGACTGGGTACAATGAGCAGTTCTTC. This gives the protein CASRPTCLWTGYNEQFF.

The chain has TRBV10-3 and TRBJ1-1; the D is unclear. Trimming pared 8 bases from V and 4 bases from J, leaving 14 bases between. Germline values: CDR1 ENHRY, CDR2 SYGVKD. The CDR3 covers 13 residues. The CDR3 loop is CAISPQVPTEAFF. CDR3 coding DNA: TGTGCCATCTCCCCTCAGGTCCCCACTGAAGCTTTCTTT.

This clone showed up just a few times. The CDR3, as DNA: TGCGCCAGCAGCTGGACTAGCGGGAAGTCCTACAATGAGCAGTTCTTC. Translated: CASSWTSGKSYNEQFF. The chain is built from TRBV5-1 and TRBJ2-1, with TRBD2 identical over 12 bases. The V gene end was trimmed by 3 bases and the J gene end by 1 base; junction bases not matched to a gene: 2. This CDR3 comprises 16 residues. Looked up from germline, CDR1 is SGHRS and CDR2 is YFSETQ.

This clone was counted a few times. V and J are TRBV7-8 and TRBJ1-1; D remains ambiguous. This CDR3 has 15 amino acids. V lost 8 bases and J lost 0, with 16 bases in between. CDR1 SGHVS and CDR2 FQNEAQ come from the germline V gene. The DNA for the CDR3 is TGTGCCAGCGGACCGAGGCCGGGAATGAACACTGAAGCTTTCTTT. Translating gives CASGPRPGMNTEAFF.

The V call is TRBV19, the J call TRBJ1-1; 7 bases map to TRBD1. The CDR3 is made up of 14 amino acids. The V and J ends lost 7 bases and 1 base, in that order; junction bases with no gene match: 6. Germline CDR1 reads LNHDA; CDR2 reads SQIVND (reference sequence). CDR3 in DNA: TGTGCCAGTACCGAGGACAGGACGAACACTGAAGCTTTCTTT. It encodes CASTEDRTNTEAFF.

This chain connects TRBV6-1 to TRBJ2-2; TRBD1 matches at 8 bases. The CDR3 length is 16 residues. V was clipped by 3 bases and J by 4 bases; unmatched bases: 7. The germline gives CDR1 MNHNS, CDR2 SASEGT. Here the CDR3 DNA reads TGTGCCAGCAGTGAGGGGGACAGGAAGGGCACCGGGGAGCTGTTTTTT. The encoded protein is CASSEGDRKGTGELFF.

CDR3 nucleotide sequence: TGTGCCACCCTCTCGTCCGGAGGAACAGGGGAGACCCAGTACTTC. Translating gives CATLSSGGTGETQYF. This chain joins TRBV15 and TRBJ2-5, with D perhaps matching TRBD1 (6 bases). The CDR3 length is 15 residues. The V gene's germline CDR1 is LNHNV and CDR2 YYDKDF (reference sequence). Trimming cost V 8 bases and J 5 bases, with 21 bases left between them.

The chain links TRBV6-5 to TRBJ2-7; D may be TRBD2 (5 bases). V shed 6 bases and J shed 6 bases, with 12 bases lying between them. CDR3 length: 12 residues. From germline, CDR1 is MNHEY and CDR2 SVGAGI. The CDR3 DNA sequence: TGTGCCAGCAGAACCGGACTGGGCGAGCAGTACTTC. Translating it yields CASRTGLGEQYF.

This clone occurred a few times. The V gene is TRBV7-9, the J gene TRBJ1-2; D might be TRBD1 (5 bases). V was cut by 1 base and J by 4 bases, with 13 bases left in between. The CDR3 sequence is 15 residues long. The V gene's germline CDR1 is SEHNR and CDR2 FQNEAQ (reference sequence). DNA for the CDR3: TGTGCCAGCAGCTTAGAGCCGACAGATTCCTATGGCTACACCTTC. Translation gives CASSLEPTDSYGYTF.

The chain couples TRBV29-1 to TRBJ1-2, with a possible D match to TRBD1 (6 bases). The ends were cut back, 6 bases at V and 6 bases at J, with 17 bases in the middle. Germline loops: CDR1 SQVTM, CDR2 ANQGSEA. The CDR3 loop spans 13 amino acids. The CDR3 DNA is TGCAGCGTCGGTGCAGGGGTACATCATGGCTACACCTTC. Its protein product is CSVGAGVHHGYTF.

This chain uses TRBV5-6 with TRBJ2-7; maybe TRBD2 (5 bases). From germline, CDR1 is SGHDT and CDR2 YYEEEE. V lost 1 base to trimming and J lost 2 bases, with 10 bases between them. The CDR3 extends over 14 amino acids. The CDR3 loop is CASSLRWGAYEQYF. The CDR3 DNA reads TGTGCCAGCAGCTTGCGGTGGGGAGCCTACGAGCAGTACTTC.

V and J are TRBV7-9 and TRBJ2-7; a weak D match, TRBD1 (6 bases). Trimming left V 4 bases short and J 1 base short, with 17 bases between. The CDR3 is 16 amino acids. Per the germline V gene, CDR1 is SEHNR and CDR2 is FQNEAQ (reference sequence). The CDR3 protein is CASSYNRDIRSYEQYF. The CDR3, as DNA: TGTGCCAGCAGCTATAACCGGGACATAAGGTCCTACGAGCAGTACTTC.

The rearrangement joins TRBV25-1 to TRBJ1-2; the D is unclear. The CDR3 is 14 residues long. V shed 2 bases and J shed 0 bases, with 7 bases lying between them. Germline-derived CDR1 and CDR2 are MGHDK and SYGVNS. In DNA, the CDR3 is TGTGCCAGCAGTGAAAACAGTCCTAACTATGGCTACACCTTC. This sequence encodes CASSENSPNYGYTF.

The chain has TRBV10-3 and TRBJ1-1; D is unclear. Germline V CDR1 and CDR2: ENHRY, SYGVKD. The CDR3 extends over 12 amino acids. V gave up 0 bases and J gave up 10 bases, with 9 bases separating them. CDR3 sequence (DNA): TGTGCCATCAGTGAGTCGATGTCAGGAGCTTTCTTT. It translates to CAISESMSGAFF.

V usage is TRBV10-2 and J usage is TRBJ1-5; 8 bases agree with TRBD1. This CDR3 has 14 residues. Germline V lookup: CDR1 WSHSY, CDR2 SAAADI. With V trimmed by 7 bases and J by 3 bases, 5 bases remained unmatched. The CDR3 DNA sequence: TGCGCCAGCAATGACAGGGGAAACAATCAGCCCCAGCATTTT. Its translation: CASNDRGNNQPQHF.

The V call is TRBV5-6, the J call TRBJ2-7; 7 nucleotides align to TRBD2. This CDR3 spans 15 amino acids. Germline CDR1 is SGHDT and CDR2 is YYEEEE. The V segment lost 1 base and the J segment 4 bases; nucleotides outside the gene matches: 8. The CDR3 protein is CASSLPGGPFYEQYF. CDR3 in DNA: TGTGCCAGCAGCTTGCCGGGAGGCCCCTTTTACGAGCAGTACTTC.

The genes are TRBV7-3 and TRBJ2-3; no reliable D call. Germline values: CDR1 SGHTA, CDR2 FQGTGA. V was cut by 2 bases and J by 6 bases, with 3 bases left in between. The length of the CDR3 is 11 residues. For the CDR3, the DNA is TGTGCCAGCAGCTTAGAGGATACGCAGTATTTT. It codes for CASSLEDTQYF.

The V call is TRBV29-1, the J call TRBJ2-4, with unresolved D. The CDR3 loop spans 11 amino acids. Germline V gene sequence: CDR1 SQVTM, CDR2 ANQGSEA. Trimming took 4 bases from V and 5 from J, leaving 6 bases between them. CDR3 protein: CSVGVQNIQYF. The CDR3 coding sequence is TGCAGCGTTGGAGTCCAAAACATTCAGTACTTC. Full variable domain (remainder filled in from reference TRBV29-1 and TRBJ2-4): SAVISQKPSRDICQRGTSLTIQCQVDSQVTMMFWYRQQPGQSLTLIATANQGSEATYESGFVIDKFPISRPNLTFSTLTVSNMSPEDSSIYLCSVGVQNIQYFGAGTRLSVL.

The rearrangement uses TRBV5-4 and TRBJ2-1, with TRBD2 identical over 7 bases. The CDR3 covers 15 residues. Germline values: CDR1 SGHNT, CDR2 YYREEE (reference sequence). J gave up 4 bases and V 2 bases, and 6 bases lay outside the gene matches. For the CDR3, the DNA is TGTGCCAGCAGCTTTAGCGGGTTACCATACAATGAGCAGTTCTTC. This translates into CASSFSGLPYNEQFF.

The chain joins TRBV5-6 to TRBJ2-1, with D unclear. V lost 0 bases and J 7 bases, leaving 5 bases between the germline ends. There are 12 residues in the CDR3. Looked up from germline, CDR1 is SGHDT and CDR2 is YYEEEE. CDR3 residues: CASSLDGNEQFF. CDR3 nucleotide sequence: TGTGCCAGCAGCTTGGACGGGAATGAGCAGTTCTTC.

This sequence joins TRBV2 and TRBJ2-7; D gene uncertain. Germline V lookup: CDR1 SNHLY, CDR2 FYNNEI. V was clipped by 3 bases and J by 5 bases, with 2 bases between them. This CDR3 contains 10 residues. The CDR3: CASSDNEQYF. CDR3 DNA: TGTGCCAGCAGTGACAACGAGCAGTACTTC.

This clone was observed a single time. V and J are TRBV30 and TRBJ1-1, with D possibly being TRBD1 (6 bases). Trimming removed 6 bases from V and 4 bases from J, with 18 bases in between. The CDR3 length is 14 residues. Germline assignment: CDR1 GTSNPN and CDR2 SVGIG (reference sequence). CDR3 sequence (DNA): TGTGCCTGTCACTACAGGGTGTGGCGCACTGAAGCTTTCTTT. It is translated as CACHYRVWRTEAFF.

The rearrangement links TRBV5-4 to TRBJ2-3, with TRBD2 as a possible D gene (5 bases). V was clipped by 4 bases and J by 0 bases, with 15 bases between them. This CDR3 is built from 16 residues. Germline V gene lookup returns CDR1 SGHNT and CDR2 YYREEE (reference sequence). This chain's CDR3 is CASSPGLSGSTDTQYF. The CDR3 DNA is TGTGCCAGCAGCCCCGGGTTGAGCGGCAGCACAGATACGCAGTATTTT.